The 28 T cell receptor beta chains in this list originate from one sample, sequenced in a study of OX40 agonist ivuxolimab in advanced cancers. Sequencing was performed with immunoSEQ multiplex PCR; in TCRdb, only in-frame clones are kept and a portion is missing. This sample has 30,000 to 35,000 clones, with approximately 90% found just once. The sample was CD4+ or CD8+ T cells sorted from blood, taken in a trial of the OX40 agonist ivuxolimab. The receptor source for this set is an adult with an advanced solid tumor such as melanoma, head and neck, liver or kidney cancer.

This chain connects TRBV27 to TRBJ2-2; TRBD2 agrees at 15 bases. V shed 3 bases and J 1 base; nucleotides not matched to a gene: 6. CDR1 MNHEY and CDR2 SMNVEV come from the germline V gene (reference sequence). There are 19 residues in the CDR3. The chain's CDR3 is CASSLGLAGGLWNTGELFF. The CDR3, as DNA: TGTGCCAGCAGTTTGGGACTAGCGGGAGGCCTTTGGAACACCGGGGAGCTGTTTTTT.

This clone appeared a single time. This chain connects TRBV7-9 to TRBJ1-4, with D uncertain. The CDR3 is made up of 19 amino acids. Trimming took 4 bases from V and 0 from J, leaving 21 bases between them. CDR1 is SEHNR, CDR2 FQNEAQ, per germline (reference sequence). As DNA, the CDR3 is TGTGCCAGCAGCTCGCCGCGGGTAGTGATGGCCTCAACTAATGAAAAACTGTTTTTT. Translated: CASSSPRVVMASTNEKLFF.

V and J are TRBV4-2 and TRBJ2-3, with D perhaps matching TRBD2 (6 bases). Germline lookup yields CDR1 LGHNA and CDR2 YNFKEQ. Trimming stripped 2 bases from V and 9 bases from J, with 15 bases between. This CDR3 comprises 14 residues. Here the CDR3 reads CASSQPGGLATQYF. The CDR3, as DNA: TGTGCCAGCAGCCAACCCGGTGGGCTAGCGACGCAGTATTTT.

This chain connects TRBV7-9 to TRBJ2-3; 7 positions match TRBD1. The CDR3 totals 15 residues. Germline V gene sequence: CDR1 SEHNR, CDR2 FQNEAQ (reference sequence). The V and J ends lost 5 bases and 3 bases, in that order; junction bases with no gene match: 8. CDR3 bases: TGTGCCAGCAGCCCTCGGACAGGAAGAACAGATACGCAGTATTTT. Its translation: CASSPRTGRTDTQYF.

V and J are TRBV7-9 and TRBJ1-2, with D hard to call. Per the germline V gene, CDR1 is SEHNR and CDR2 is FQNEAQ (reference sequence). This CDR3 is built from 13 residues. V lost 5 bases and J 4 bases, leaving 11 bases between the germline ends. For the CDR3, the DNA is TGTGCCAGCAGCCGGTCGGGGATCTATGGCTACACCTTC. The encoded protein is CASSRSGIYGYTF.

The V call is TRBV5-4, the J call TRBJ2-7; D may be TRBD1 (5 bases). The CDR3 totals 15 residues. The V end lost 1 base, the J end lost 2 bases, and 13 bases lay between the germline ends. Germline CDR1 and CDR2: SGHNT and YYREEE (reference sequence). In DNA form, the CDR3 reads TGTGCCAGCAGCTTGACAGGCGGAAGTGCCTACGAGCAGTACTTC. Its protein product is CASSLTGGSAYEQYF.

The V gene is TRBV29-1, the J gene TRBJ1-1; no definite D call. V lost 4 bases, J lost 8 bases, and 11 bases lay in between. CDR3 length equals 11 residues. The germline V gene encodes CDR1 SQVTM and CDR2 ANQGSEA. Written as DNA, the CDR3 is TGCAGCGTTGGAAAGAGGAGGGAAGCTTTCTTT. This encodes CSVGKRREAFF.

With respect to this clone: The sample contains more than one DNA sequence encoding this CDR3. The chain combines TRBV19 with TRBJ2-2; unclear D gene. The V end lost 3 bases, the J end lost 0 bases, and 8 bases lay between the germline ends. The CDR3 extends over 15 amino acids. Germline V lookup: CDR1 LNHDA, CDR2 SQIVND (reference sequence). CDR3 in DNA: TGTGCCAGTAGTATTTACTTTACGAACACCGGGGAGCTGTTTTTT. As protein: CASSIYFTNTGELFF.

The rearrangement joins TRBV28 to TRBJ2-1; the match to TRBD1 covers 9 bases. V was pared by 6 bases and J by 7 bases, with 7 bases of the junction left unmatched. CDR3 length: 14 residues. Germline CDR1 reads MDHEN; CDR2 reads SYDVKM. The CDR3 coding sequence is TGTGCCAGCAGGTCTTGGACAGGGGTAAATGAGCAGTTCTTC. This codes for CASRSWTGVNEQFF.

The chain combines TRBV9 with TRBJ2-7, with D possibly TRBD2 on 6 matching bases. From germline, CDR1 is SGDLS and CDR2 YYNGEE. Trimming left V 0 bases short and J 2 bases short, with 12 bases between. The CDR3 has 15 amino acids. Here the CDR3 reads CASSVGGGTPYEQYF. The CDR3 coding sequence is TGTGCCAGCAGCGTAGGGGGCGGGACGCCCTACGAGCAGTACTTC.

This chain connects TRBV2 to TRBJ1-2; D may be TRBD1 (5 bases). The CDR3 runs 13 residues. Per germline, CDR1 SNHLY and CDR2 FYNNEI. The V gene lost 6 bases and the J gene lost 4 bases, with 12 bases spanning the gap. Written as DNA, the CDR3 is TGTGCCAGCAGCGGGACGGCTTCCTATGGCTACACCTTC. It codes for CASSGTASYGYTF.

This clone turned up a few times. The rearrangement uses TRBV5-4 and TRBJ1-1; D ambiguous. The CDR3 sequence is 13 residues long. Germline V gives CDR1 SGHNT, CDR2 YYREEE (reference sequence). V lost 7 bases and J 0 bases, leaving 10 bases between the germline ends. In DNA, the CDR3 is TGTGCCAGCGGTACAGAGCTGAACACTGAAGCTTTCTTT. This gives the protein CASGTELNTEAFF.

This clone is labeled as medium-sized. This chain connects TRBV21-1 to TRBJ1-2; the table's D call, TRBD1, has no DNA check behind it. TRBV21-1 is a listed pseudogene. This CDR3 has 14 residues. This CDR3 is CASSKSRGAHGYTF. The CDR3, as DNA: TGTGCCAGCAGCAAAAGCAGGGGGGCACATGGCTACACCTTC.

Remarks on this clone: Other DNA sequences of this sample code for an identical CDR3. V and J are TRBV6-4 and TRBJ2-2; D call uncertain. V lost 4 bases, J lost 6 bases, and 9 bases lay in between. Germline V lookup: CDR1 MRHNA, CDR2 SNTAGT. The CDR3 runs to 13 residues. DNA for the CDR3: TGTGCCAGCAGTGGAGAAGTCCCCGGGGAGCTGTTTTTT. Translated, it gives CASSGEVPGELFF.

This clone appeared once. The chain's CDR3 is CASSQDQEREVSYEQYF. CDR3 in DNA: TGCGCCAGCAGCCAAGATCAGGAGCGGGAGGTCTCCTACGAGCAGTACTTC. J is TRBJ2-7 and V is TRBV4-1; 9 bases align to TRBD2. The CDR3 contains 17 residues. V lost 0 bases to trimming and J lost 0 bases; unmatched junction nucleotides: 6. Germline values: CDR1 MGHRA, CDR2 YSYEKL.

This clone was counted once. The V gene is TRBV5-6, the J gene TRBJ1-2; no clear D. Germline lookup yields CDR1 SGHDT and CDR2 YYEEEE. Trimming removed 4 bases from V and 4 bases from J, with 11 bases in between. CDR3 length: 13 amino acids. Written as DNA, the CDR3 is TGTGCCAGCAGCCCCGAATCCGTCTATGGCTACACCTTC. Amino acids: CASSPESVYGYTF.

CDR3 nucleotide sequence: TGCAGCGTGGGCGACAGGGCTTCAAACGAAAAACTGTTTTTT. It specifies CSVGDRASNEKLFF. The chain uses TRBV29-1 and TRBJ1-4, with 7 positions matching TRBD1. Trimming removed 6 bases from V and 8 bases from J; junction bases left unmatched: 12. The CDR3 spans 14 residues. Germline CDR1 and CDR2: SQVTM and ANQGSEA.

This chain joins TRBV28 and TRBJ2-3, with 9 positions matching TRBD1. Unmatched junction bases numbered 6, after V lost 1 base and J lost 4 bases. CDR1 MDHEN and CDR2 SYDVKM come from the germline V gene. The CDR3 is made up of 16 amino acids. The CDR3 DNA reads TGTGCCAGCAGTTTATTTACAGGGGGCTTGGCAGATACGCAGTATTTT. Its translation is CASSLFTGGLADTQYF.

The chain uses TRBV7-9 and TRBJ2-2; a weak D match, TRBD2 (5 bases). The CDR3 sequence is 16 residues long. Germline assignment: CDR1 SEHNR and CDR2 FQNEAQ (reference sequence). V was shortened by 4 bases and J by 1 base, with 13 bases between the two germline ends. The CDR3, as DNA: TGTGCCAGCAGCTCGGACTGGATGGTGAACACCGGGGAGCTGTTTTTT. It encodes CASSSDWMVNTGELFF.

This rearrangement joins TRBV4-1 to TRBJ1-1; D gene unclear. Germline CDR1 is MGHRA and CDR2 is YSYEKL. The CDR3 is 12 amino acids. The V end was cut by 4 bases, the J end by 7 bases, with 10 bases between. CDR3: CASSPSQGEAFF. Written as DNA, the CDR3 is TGCGCCAGCAGCCCGTCCCAAGGTGAAGCTTTCTTT.

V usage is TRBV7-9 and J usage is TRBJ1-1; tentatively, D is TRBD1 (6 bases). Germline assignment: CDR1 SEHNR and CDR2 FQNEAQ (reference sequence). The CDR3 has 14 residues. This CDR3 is CVRIQGRLNTEAFF. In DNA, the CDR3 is TGTGTCAGAATACAGGGACGGCTGAACACTGAAGCTTTCTTT.

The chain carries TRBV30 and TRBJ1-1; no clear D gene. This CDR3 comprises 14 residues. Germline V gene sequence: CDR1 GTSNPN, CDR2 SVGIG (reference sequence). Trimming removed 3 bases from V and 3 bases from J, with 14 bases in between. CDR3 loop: CAWRTGDRDTEAFF. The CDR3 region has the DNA TGTGCCTGGAGAACGGGAGATCGAGACACTGAAGCTTTCTTT.

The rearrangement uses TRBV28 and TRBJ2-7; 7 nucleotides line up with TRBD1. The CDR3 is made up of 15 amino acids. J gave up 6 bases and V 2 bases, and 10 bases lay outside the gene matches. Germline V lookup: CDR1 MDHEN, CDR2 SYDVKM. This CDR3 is CASSLRRTGSGEQYF. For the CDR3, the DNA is TGTGCCAGCAGTTTACGTCGGACAGGTTCAGGCGAGCAGTACTTC.

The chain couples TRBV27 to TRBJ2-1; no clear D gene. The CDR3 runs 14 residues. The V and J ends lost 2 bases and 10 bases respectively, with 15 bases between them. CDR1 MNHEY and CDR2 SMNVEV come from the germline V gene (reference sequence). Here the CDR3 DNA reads TGTGCCAGCAGTTTACATTCTGGGTTCCCAGAGCAGTTCTTC. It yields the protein CASSLHSGFPEQFF.

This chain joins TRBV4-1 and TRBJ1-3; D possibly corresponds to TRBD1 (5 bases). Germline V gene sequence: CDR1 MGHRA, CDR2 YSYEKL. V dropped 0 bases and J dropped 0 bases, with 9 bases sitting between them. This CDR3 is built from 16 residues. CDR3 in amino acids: CASSQDQGYSGNTIYF. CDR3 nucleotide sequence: TGCGCCAGCAGCCAAGATCAGGGCTACTCTGGAAACACCATATATTTT.

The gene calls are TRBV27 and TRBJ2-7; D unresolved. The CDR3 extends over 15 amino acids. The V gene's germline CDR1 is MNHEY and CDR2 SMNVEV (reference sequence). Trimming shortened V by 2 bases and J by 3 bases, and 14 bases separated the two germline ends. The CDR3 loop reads CASSLKENRHYEQYF. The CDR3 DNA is TGTGCCAGCAGTTTAAAGGAAAACAGACACTACGAGCAGTACTTC.

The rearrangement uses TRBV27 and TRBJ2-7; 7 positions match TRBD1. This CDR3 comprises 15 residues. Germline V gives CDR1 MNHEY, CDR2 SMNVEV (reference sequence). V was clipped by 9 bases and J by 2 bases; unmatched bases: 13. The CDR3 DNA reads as TGTGCCAGTTCCCCCCTCCCGACAGGGCCCTACGAGCAGTACTTC. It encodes CASSPLPTGPYEQYF.

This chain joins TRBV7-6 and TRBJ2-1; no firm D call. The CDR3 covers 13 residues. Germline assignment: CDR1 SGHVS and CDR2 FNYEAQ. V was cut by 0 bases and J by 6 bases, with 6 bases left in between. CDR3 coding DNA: TGTGCCAGCAGCTTAGCAGGTTTCAATGAGCAGTTCTTC. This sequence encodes CASSLAGFNEQFF.